One and the same sample provided the 17 T cell receptor beta chains below, sequenced in a study of tumor and adjacent non-tumor tissue in lung cancer listed by TCRdb under 2018. The library came from multiplex PCR. The sequencer was an Illumina HiSeq 2500. TCRbeta libraries were constructed through three rounds of nested PCR with primers (Table S4) according to protocols adapted from ARM-PCR. Using fastp at Q25 and MiXCR, TCRdb reprocessed the public reads and kept productive beta chains. Each entry is one CDR3 protein sequence, shown with its most common DNA and genes. Present in this sample are about 67,000 distinct CDR3 sequences, roughly three quarters of which were seen just once. The ten largest clones capture around 43% of the sample. RNA was isolated from bulk unsorted tissue, and RNA quality was assessed with a NanoDrop ND-1000 and an Agilent 2100. For the normal lung samples, distant non-tumor tissue was collected more than 3 cm away from the tumor edge.

The sample taken for sequencing was distant non-tumor lung tissue. These receptors originate from a man in his 60s with non-small cell lung cancer.

This clonotype was picked up one time. One end of the junction does not line up with germline, which may come from a read error. V is TRBV11-3 and J is TRBJ2-3, with D possibly being TRBD2 (5 bases). Germline lookup yields CDR1 SGHNT and CDR2 YENEEA. The CDR3 length is 16 residues. CDR3 protein: CASRSGLACSTDTQCF. Written as DNA, the CDR3 is TGTGCCAGCAGGTCCGGGCTAGCATGTAGCACAGATACGCAGTGTTTT. The full variable domain, completed using reference TRBV11-3 and TRBJ2-3, is EAGVVQSPRYKIIEKKQPVAFWCNPISGHNTLYWYLQNLGQGPELLIRYENEEAVDDSQLPKDRFSAERLKGVDSTLKIQPAELGDSAVYLCASRSGLACSTDTQCFGPGTRLTVL.

Concerning this clonotype itself: An end of the junction differs from the germline gene, which may be a read error. V and J are TRBV29-1 and TRBJ2-1; 14 nucleotides agree with TRBD2. The CDR3 sequence is 19 residues long. Per the germline V gene, CDR1 is SQVTM and CDR2 is ANQGSEA. DNA for the CDR3: TGCAGCGTTGAAGACTCCGGGACTAGCGGGGGTAGCTCCTACAATAAGCAGTTCTTC. Its translation: CSVEDSGTSGGSSYNKQFF.

A word on this clonotype: A much larger clone lies one base from this, so it may be a read error. The chain is built from TRBV20-1 and TRBJ2-1, with 8 positions matching TRBD2. The CDR3 loop spans 14 amino acids. With V trimmed by 6 bases and J by 4 bases, 8 bases remained unmatched. CDR1 and CDR2 (germline): DFQATT, SNEGSKA (reference sequence). The CDR3 DNA sequence: TGCAGTGCAACCGGGACTAGACGATACAATGAGCAGTTCTTC. It translates to CSATGTRRYNEQFF.

Worth noting for this clonotype: Given the absence of the conserved phenylalanine or tryptophan at the CDR3 end, a read error is likely. This chain joins TRBV12-3 or TRBV12-4 and TRBJ1-1; D might be TRBD1 (5 bases). The CDR3 covers 14 residues. CDR3 residues: CANSLRTREGSAFL. The CDR3 DNA is TGTGCCAACAGTCTCCGGACAAGGGAGGGGTCAGCTTTCCTA.

The chain joins TRBV29-1 to TRBJ2-5, with D maybe TRBD2 (5 bases). Germline assignment: CDR1 SQVTM and CDR2 ANQGSEA. Trimming took 4 bases from V and 5 from J, leaving 17 bases between them. CDR3 length: 14 residues. CDR3 DNA: TGCAGCGTTGCCGGCGGACTGGCAGATGAGACCCAGTACTTC. This translates into CSVAGGLADETQYF.

The V call is TRBV5-1, the J call TRBJ2-7; possibly TRBD1 or TRBD2 for D (5 bases each). Germline V gene sequence: CDR1 SGHRS, CDR2 YFSETQ. V dropped 0 bases and J dropped 4 bases, with 14 bases sitting between them. The CDR3 is 15 residues long. CDR3 DNA sequence: TGCGCCAGCAGCTTGGCCGAGCACGGGGCTTACGAGCAGTACTTC. Protein: CASSLAEHGAYEQYF.

In its sample, this clonotype was seen many times. The CDR3, as DNA: TGTGCCAGCAGTCAACCCAGCACAGATACGCAGTATTTT. Protein: CASSQPSTDTQYF. The chain has TRBV6-1 and TRBJ2-3, with D unclear. CDR3 length: 13 amino acids. Germline V CDR1 and CDR2: MNHNS, SASEGT. Trimming removed 5 bases at V and 0 bases at J, with 6 bases between.

The sample holds many counts of this clonotype. CDR3 in amino acids: CASSYSRPRQDTQYF. The DNA of the CDR3 is TGTGCCAGCAGTTACTCGAGACCTAGGCAAGATACGCAGTATTTT. The chain couples TRBV6-6 to TRBJ2-3; D unclear. Germline-derived CDR1 and CDR2 are MNHNY and SVGAGI (reference sequence). V lost 0 bases, J lost 5 bases, and 12 bases lay in between. The CDR3 spans 15 residues.

A remark on this clonotype: The germline gene is not matched at one end of the junction; a read error may be the cause. The V call is TRBV11-2, the J call TRBJ1-2; TRBD1 is a possible D gene (6 bases). CDR1 SGHAT and CDR2 FQNNGV come from the germline V gene. The CDR3 spans 13 residues. The CDR3 region is CTSSPGGASGYTF. In DNA form, the CDR3 reads TGTACCAGCAGTCCCGGGGGGGCAAGCGGCTACACCTTT.

Details on this clonotype: A junction boundary mismatches the germline segment, possibly from a read error. This sequence joins TRBV14 and TRBJ2-1; D may correspond to TRBD1 or TRBD2 (5 bases each). The CDR3 spans 16 residues. In germline, CDR1 is SGHDN, CDR2 FVKESK. CDR3 protein: CAISLRTGTSYNEQFF. The CDR3 region has the DNA TGTGCCATCAGCCTCCGGACTGGGACCTCCTACAATGAGCAGTTCTTC.

The chain couples TRBV6-6 to TRBJ2-7; D perhaps matches TRBD1 (5 bases). The CDR3 is made up of 11 amino acids. In germline, CDR1 is MNHNY, CDR2 SVGAGI (reference sequence). The V end lost 8 bases, the J end lost 3 bases, and 8 bases lay between the germline ends. The DNA of the CDR3 is TGTGCCAGCCACGACAGCTACGAGCAGTACTTC. Its protein is CASHDSYEQYF.

The V gene is TRBV11-3, the J gene TRBJ1-1; a weak D match, TRBD1 (5 bases). This CDR3 region has 13 residues. The V gene's germline CDR1 is SGHNT and CDR2 YENEEA. CDR3 nucleotide sequence: TGTGCTAGCTCCCTGTGGGGACCGATTGAAGCTTTCTTT. Translating it yields CASSLWGPIEAFF.

Regarding this clonotype: Its ends do not fully match the called genes, so a read error is possible. CDR3 nucleotides: TGTGCCAGTAGCTTGGAGCACGACGAGCAGCACTTC. Protein sequence: CASSLEHDEQHF. The J gene is TRBJ2-7, the V gene TRBV5-6; D gene uncertain. The CDR3 runs to 12 residues. Germline CDR1 SGHDT, CDR2 YYEEEE.

This clonotype was detected only a few times. At one end the junction does not follow the germline gene, possibly because of a read error. This chain connects TRBV5-5 to TRBJ2-7; D not certain. Germline V lookup: CDR1 SGHKS, CDR2 YYEKEE (reference sequence). This CDR3 is built from 14 residues. CDR3 protein: CASGLMMSSHEQYF. Here the CDR3 DNA reads TGTGCCAGCGGCTTGATGATGAGCTCCCACGAGCAGTACTTC.

This clonotype was seen ten or more times. V gene TRBV7-8 combines with J gene TRBJ1-2; D is perhaps TRBD1 (5 bases). Germline V gene sequence: CDR1 SGHVS, CDR2 FQNEAQ. The CDR3 has 13 amino acids. With 1 base removed from V and 6 bases from J, the gap between germline ends came to 9 bases. The CDR3 here is CASSLGGDDGYTF. For the CDR3, the DNA is TGTGCCAGCAGCTTAGGAGGGGACGATGGCTACACCTTC.

In regard to this clonotype: The junction does not match germline at one end; this may be a read error. The chain is built from TRBV11-1 and TRBJ2-1; D remains ambiguous. This CDR3 is 15 amino acids long. The germline CDR1 and CDR2 sequences are SGHAT and FQDESV (reference sequence). The DNA of the CDR3 is TGTGCCAGCAGCTTCGGCACCTATAACACCAATGAGCAGTTATTC. Its translation: CASSFGTYNTNEQLF.

Note on this clonotype: Germline is not matched at one junction end, which may reflect a read error. V and J are TRBV6-5 and TRBJ2-3; D is perhaps TRBD1 or TRBD2 (5 bases each). The CDR3 sequence is 11 residues long. Germline assignment: CDR1 MNHEY and CDR2 SVGAGI. The CDR3 sequence is CASSGGNTQYF. As DNA, the CDR3 is TGTGCTAGCAGTGGGGGAAATACGCAGTATTTT.